Presented here are 19 T cell receptor beta chains from one specimen sequenced in a study of T cell changes during pregnancy in multiple sclerosis. Generated by immunoSEQ multiplex PCR, the TCRdb table keeps only in-frame clones and is missing some. Of around 86,000 clones in the sample, approximately 92% are singletons; the top ten hold under 1.3%. The source material was peripheral blood, sampled in the first trimester of pregnancy. These receptors were obtained from a female donor with multiple sclerosis, enrolled in a pregnancy study.

The chain couples TRBV5-1 to TRBJ2-2; 14 bases map to TRBD2. The CDR3 loop spans 19 amino acids. V was clipped by 2 bases and J by 0 bases; unmatched bases: 6. Germline values: CDR1 SGHRS, CDR2 YFSETQ. The CDR3 sequence: CASSFRLAGGFANTGELFF. The CDR3 DNA follows: TGCGCCAGCAGCTTCCGACTAGCGGGGGGGTTCGCGAACACCGGGGAGCTGTTTTTT.

The CDR3 DNA follows: TGCGCCAGCAGCTTGAGGGGTCAAGAGACCCAGTACTTC. Protein: CASSLRGQETQYF. The chain recombines TRBV5-1 with TRBJ2-5, with a weak D call TRBD1 (5 bases). This CDR3 contains 13 residues. Trimming cost V 1 base and J 2 bases, with 6 bases left between them. The germline V gene encodes CDR1 SGHRS and CDR2 YFSETQ.

The chain combines TRBV6-1 with TRBJ2-5, with 12 bases aligning to TRBD2. This CDR3 comprises 15 residues. Per germline, CDR1 MNHNS and CDR2 SASEGT. J gave up 2 bases and V 4 bases, and 2 bases lay outside the gene matches. CDR3 amino acids: CASSGLAGDQETQYF. In DNA, the CDR3 is TGTGCCAGCAGTGGACTAGCGGGGGATCAAGAGACCCAGTACTTC.

V is TRBV12-5 and J is TRBJ1-1; D gene uncertain. The germline CDR1 and CDR2 sequences are LGHNT and FRNRAP. Trimming shortened V by 4 bases and J by 7 bases, and 13 bases separated the two germline ends. The CDR3 consists of 13 residues. The CDR3 here is CASGSTRPSEAFF. CDR3 DNA sequence: TGTGCTAGTGGTTCGACCCGTCCTAGTGAAGCTTTCTTT.

This clone has only one observation. The chain carries TRBV9 and TRBJ2-2; TRBD1 might be the D (5 bases). In germline, CDR1 is SGDLS, CDR2 YYNGEE. V lost 3 bases to trimming and J lost 1 base, with 10 bases between them. This CDR3 is 15 amino acids long. The CDR3 is CASSGAQGNTGELFF. CDR3 in DNA: TGTGCCAGCAGCGGAGCCCAGGGGAACACCGGGGAGCTGTTTTTT.

The rearrangement uses TRBV19 and TRBJ1-1, with a tentative D call TRBD1 (6 bases). V was trimmed by 6 bases and J by 1 base, leaving 24 bases between them. The CDR3 is 18 amino acids. The germline V gene encodes CDR1 LNHDA and CDR2 SQIVND (reference sequence). The CDR3 protein is CASSRRTGIGFPNTEAFF. DNA for the CDR3: TGTGCCAGTAGCCGTCGTACAGGGATTGGGTTCCCGAACACTGAAGCTTTCTTT.

V is TRBV29-1 and J is TRBJ2-7; perhaps TRBD2 as D (6 bases). The length of the CDR3 is 14 residues. V lost 7 bases to trimming and J lost 3 bases, with 19 bases between them. The germline CDR1 and CDR2 sequences are SQVTM and ANQGSEA. The CDR3 protein is CSAAPAGTFYEQYF. CDR3 DNA sequence: TGCAGCGCAGCACCTGCGGGAACTTTCTACGAGCAGTACTTC.

The rearrangement links TRBV18 to TRBJ2-1, with 8 bases identical to TRBD1. The V and J ends lost 3 bases and 5 bases, in that order; junction bases with no gene match: 12. CDR3 size: 17 residues. Germline V gene lookup returns CDR1 KGHSH and CDR2 LQKENI. The CDR3: CASSPIAGGSLDNEQFF. DNA for the CDR3: TGTGCCAGCTCACCGATAGCAGGGGGCAGTTTGGACAATGAGCAGTTCTTC.

The chain recombines TRBV6-6 with TRBJ1-1; D ambiguous. Per the germline V gene, CDR1 is MNHNY and CDR2 is SVGAGI (reference sequence). Trimming cost V 0 bases and J 8 bases, with 13 bases left between them. The CDR3 length is 14 residues. The CDR3 spells CASSYSRAGIEAFF. CDR3 nucleotide sequence: TGTGCCAGCAGTTACTCGAGAGCCGGGATAGAAGCTTTCTTT.

The rearrangement joins TRBV27 to TRBJ2-2; 8 positions agree with TRBD1. Germline-derived CDR1 and CDR2 are MNHEY and SMNVEV (reference sequence). The CDR3 is made up of 16 amino acids. Unmatched junction bases numbered 7, after V lost 3 bases and J lost 4 bases. The CDR3 bases are TGTGCCAGCAGTTTTCCAGGGGGCGAGGTCACCGGGGAGCTGTTTTTT. This gives the protein CASSFPGGEVTGELFF.

The chain recombines TRBV18 with TRBJ2-7; 9 nucleotides match TRBD1. J lost 5 bases, V lost 7 bases, and 6 bases had no gene match. The CDR3 is made up of 13 amino acids. Germline V gene data show CDR1 as KGHSH and CDR2 as LQKENI. In nucleotides, the CDR3 is TGTGCCAGCTTTCGGGACAGGGTGGACGAGCAGTACTTC. Its translation is CASFRDRVDEQYF.

The chain links TRBV5-1 to TRBJ2-2, with 9 bases aligning to TRBD1. The V and J ends lost 0 bases and 6 bases, in that order; junction bases with no gene match: 9. The CDR3 has 17 amino acids. CDR1 SGHRS and CDR2 YFSETQ come from the germline V gene. The CDR3 DNA is TGCGCCAGCAGCTTGGGTGGACAGGGGATTTACGCCGGGGAGCTGTTTTTT. Its translation: CASSLGGQGIYAGELFF. Using reference TRBV5-1 and TRBJ2-2 for the parts outside the CDR3, the full variable domain is KAGVTQTPRYLIKTRGQQVTLSCSPISGHRSVSWYQQTPGQGLQFLFEYFSETQRNKGNFPGRFSGRQFSNSRSEMNVSTLELGDSALYLCASSLGGQGIYAGELFFGEGSRLTVL.

V gene TRBV9 combines with J gene TRBJ2-5; TRBD2 agrees at 10 bases. This CDR3 has 16 amino acids. Germline V CDR1 and CDR2: SGDLS, YYNGEE. V lost 0 bases to trimming and J lost 4 bases; unmatched junction nucleotides: 6. CDR3 loop: CASSVGEAGGRETQYF. The CDR3 nucleotides read TGTGCCAGCAGCGTAGGGGAAGCGGGGGGGAGAGAGACCCAGTACTTC.

The V gene is TRBV7-2, the J gene TRBJ1-2, with D possibly matching TRBD1 (5 bases). V was clipped by 7 bases and J by 6 bases, with 18 bases between them. CDR1 is SGHTA, CDR2 FQGNSA, per germline. The CDR3 runs to 14 residues. The CDR3 is CASIRRGDSNGYTF. The DNA of the CDR3 is TGTGCCAGCATCCGACGGGGGGATTCGAATGGCTACACCTTC.

The J gene is TRBJ2-7, the V gene TRBV28; 11 bases are a match to TRBD1. The CDR3 has 15 residues. V shed 5 bases, J shed 7 bases, and the junction held 10 bases outside the gene matches. The germline V gene has CDR1 MDHEN and CDR2 SYDVKM. Here the CDR3 DNA reads TGTGCCAGCAGTCCCGACGGACAGGGGGCGGGTGAGCAGTACTTC. It encodes CASSPDGQGAGEQYF.

In its sample, this clone was seen a few times. The rearrangement joins TRBV6-5 to TRBJ1-5, with D maybe TRBD1 (6 bases). CDR3 length: 13 residues. Germline CDR1 and CDR2: MNHEY and SVGAGI. V shed 6 bases and J shed 9 bases, with 15 bases lying between them. The CDR3 is CASSPGDPGPQHF. CDR3 in DNA: TGTGCCAGCAGCCCAGGGGACCCCGGGCCCCAGCATTTT.

The chain couples TRBV9 to TRBJ2-1; no firm D call. CDR1 SGDLS and CDR2 YYNGEE come from the germline V gene. The V gene lost 0 bases and the J gene lost 0 bases, with 13 bases spanning the gap. This CDR3 is 17 amino acids long. The CDR3 loop is CASSVVDGSSSYNEQFF. The DNA of the CDR3 is TGTGCCAGCAGCGTAGTTGACGGTTCTAGCTCCTACAATGAGCAGTTCTTC.

V usage is TRBV14 and J usage is TRBJ2-7; D is perhaps TRBD1 (6 bases). The CDR3 sequence is 10 residues long. V was shortened by 3 bases and J by 12 bases, with 9 bases between the two germline ends. The germline V gene has CDR1 SGHDN and CDR2 FVKESK. The CDR3 coding sequence is TGTGCCAGCAGCCAGGGACAAGGGTACTTC. As protein: CASSQGQGYF.

This clone has a single count. The V call is TRBV18, the J call TRBJ2-5; 7 bases align to TRBD2. The germline gives CDR1 KGHSH, CDR2 LQKENI. The CDR3 runs to 15 residues. Trimming removed 6 bases from V and 3 bases from J; junction bases left unmatched: 10. The CDR3 DNA sequence: TGTGCCAGCTCGCGACCGGGGAGGGGAAAAGAGACCCAGTACTTC. It encodes CASSRPGRGKETQYF.